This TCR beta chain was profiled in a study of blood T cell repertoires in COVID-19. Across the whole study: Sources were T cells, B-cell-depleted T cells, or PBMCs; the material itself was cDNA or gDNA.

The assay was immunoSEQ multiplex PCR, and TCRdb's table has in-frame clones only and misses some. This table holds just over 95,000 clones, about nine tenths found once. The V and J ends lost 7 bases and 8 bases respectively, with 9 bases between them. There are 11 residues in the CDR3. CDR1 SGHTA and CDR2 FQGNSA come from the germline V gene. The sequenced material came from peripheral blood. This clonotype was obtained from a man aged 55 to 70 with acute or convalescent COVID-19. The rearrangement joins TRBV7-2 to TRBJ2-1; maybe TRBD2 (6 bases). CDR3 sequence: CASTLAYEQFF. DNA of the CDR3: TGTGCCAGCACACTAGCATATGAGCAGTTCTTC.